Detailed here is one T cell receptor beta chain. Its antigen target is currently unknown. It has no much larger one-base neighbor in the sample; base qualities were not kept. The entry originates in a study of CD8 T cells in Susac syndrome (dated by TCRdb to between 2017 and 2020). Regarding the complete study: Of the Susac syndrome patients who were sequenced, more than five had clinically active disease and roughly 8 were in clinical remission. At blood withdrawal, Susac syndrome patients were either therapy-naive, taking corticosteroids (in some cases with IVIg as well), or taking IVIg alone. Whether CD8+ T cell activation and differentiation in Susac syndrome was antigen driven was tested using repertoire sequencing. The paper as a whole reports these results and caveats: No clonal expansion was detected in the CD4+ T cell repertoire of Susac syndrome patients. The study acknowledged that relatively few individuals were included in the TCR sequencing and HLA analysis.

RNA was extracted with the RNeasy kit and roughly 0.5 to 1 ug was reverse transcribed using random hexamers. The immunoSEQ multiplex PCR assay, which covers 54 Vbeta and 13 Jbeta segments, was used to amplify TCR beta CDR3 regions. Bias from PCR amplification was corrected by using a synthetic template baseline for primer optimization and for computational correction. From the authors' description of their analysis: Reads were assigned to V, D and J genes according to IMGT and analyzed in immunoSEQ Analyzer, with only productive sequences retained. Clonality was calculated as one minus the Shannon entropy normalized by log2 of the number of productive unique sequences. Public and private clones were assessed among the 100 most prevalent clones of each patient and control. A clone was defined as Susac-specific if it was absent from the healthy and MS cohorts, from more than 850 published viral clones and from other ImmuneACCESS disease sequences. TCRdb reworked the public reads: Q25 trimming with fastp, MiXCR clone assembly, productive beta chains retained. A single entry per CDR3 protein holds the most common genes and DNA from its merged rows. The V and J calls were not made by the authors but by TCRdb's processing. Across this sample there are about 150,000 distinct CDR3 sequences, with 85% to 95% seen only once. The ten largest make up approximately 0.15% of the sample.

There are 16 amino acids in the CDR3, from cysteine to phenylalanine inclusive. Solely the CDR3 DNA is kept, with 48 bases framed from the first base. Via the germline V gene, CDR1 is MNHNS and CDR2 SASEGT. V is pruned by 6 bases and J by 2 bases, leaving 12 bases of the junction without a gene match. Peripheral blood CD8+ and CD4+ T cells from healthy donors, Susac syndrome patients and multiple sclerosis patients were profiled by high-throughput TCR beta sequencing. The Susac syndrome patients fulfilled recently defined diagnostic criteria for definite or probable disease. CD8+ TEMRA cells were enriched by FACS, while bulk CD8+ and CD4+ T cells were purified by magnetic negative isolation. Blood was drawn into EDTA tubes, processed within 24 hours, and PBMCs were isolated by density gradient centrifugation. PBMCs intended for TCR sequencing were cryopreserved in liquid nitrogen and were subsequently thawed in a 37 degrees C water bath. The sorted or isolated CD4+, CD8+ and CD8+ TEMRA cells had a purity of 90% or higher.

This sequence uses TRBV6-1 and TRBJ2-5, with TRBD1 identical over 7 junction bases. The sequencing sample was made of CD4+ T cells from PBMCs. This TCR came from a human donor with Susac syndrome. The nucleotides are TGTGCCAGCAGACTTACGGGTACAGGGGTACAAGAGACCCAGTACTTC. Its protein reads: CASRLTGTGVQETQYF.